These 29 T cell receptor beta chains came from one sample sequenced in a study of T cells in Graves' hyperthyroidism and ophthalmopathy (dated by TCRdb to the late 2010s). Library generation was performed with multiplex PCR. The listed sequencing device is Illumina HiSeq 2000. The TCR beta CDR3 regions were amplified from RNA transcripts. A first-round RT-PCR of the TCR CDR3 used the HTBI primer set with the Qiagen OneStep RT-PCR kit. The public reads were quality trimmed at Q25 with fastp and then assembled into clones with MiXCR by TCRdb, keeping productive beta chains. Rows are combined by CDR3 protein, so each entry shows the most common genes and DNA. Counted in this sample were about 260,000 distinct CDR3 sequences; 16% of them appeared once. More than 25% of the sample is held by the ten biggest clonotypes. Sequences were obtained from blood. The source is a woman aged 18-29 years with Graves' ophthalmopathy.

This clonotype showed up many times. The V call is TRBV6-2 or TRBV6-3, the J call TRBJ1-1; no definite D call. The CDR3 sequence is 11 residues long. The germline V and J ends were trimmed by 7 bases and 8 bases, with 11 bases remaining between them. Germline CDR1 reads MNHEY; CDR2 reads SVGEGT. CDR3 sequence reads: CASKLNSEAFF. The CDR3, as DNA: TGTGCCAGCAAATTAAACAGCGAAGCTTTCTTT.

The sample holds many counts of this clonotype. The chain combines TRBV7-3 with TRBJ2-5; TRBD1 matches at 9 bases. CDR3 size: 15 residues. The germline gives CDR1 SGHTA, CDR2 FQGTGA. The V gene end was trimmed by 2 bases and the J gene end by 4 bases; junction bases not matched to a gene: 5. CDR3 DNA sequence: TGTGCCAGCAGCTTAGGACAGGGGTATCCAGAGACCCAGTACTTC. Protein sequence: CASSLGQGYPETQYF.

This clonotype appeared many times. This chain links TRBV7-9 with TRBJ1-1; D gene ambiguous. Trimming left V 9 bases short and J 2 bases short, with 13 bases between. This CDR3 region has 13 residues. Germline V gene lookup returns CDR1 SEHNR and CDR2 FQNEAQ (reference sequence). CDR3 loop: CASDRAINTEAFF. The CDR3 DNA is TGTGCCAGTGACCGGGCCATAAACACTGAAGCTTTCTTT.

This clonotype appeared many times. The chain employs TRBV6-2 or TRBV6-3 and TRBJ2-3; 10 bases are a match to TRBD1. The CDR3 consists of 16 residues. V was pared by 5 bases and J by 2 bases, with 7 bases of the junction left unmatched. In germline, CDR1 is MNHEY, CDR2 SVGEGT. The CDR3 region is CASSKRTGGTTDTQYF. The CDR3 DNA follows: TGTGCCAGCAGTAAGAGGACAGGGGGGACCACAGATACGCAGTATTTT.

The CDR3 protein is CASSLGEGGWGNQPQHF. In DNA form, the CDR3 reads TGTGCCAGCAGTTTAGGGGAAGGAGGGTGGGGCAATCAGCCCCAGCATTTT. The V call is TRBV12-3 or TRBV12-4, the J call TRBJ1-5, with D hard to call. The CDR3 is 17 amino acids. V lost 1 base and J lost 2, with 15 bases in between.

This clonotype has at least ten counts. This sequence joins TRBV10-1 and TRBJ2-1; D is unresolved. The germline V gene encodes CDR1 WNHNN and CDR2 SYGVQD (reference sequence). CDR3 length: 11 residues. V was cut by 6 bases and J by 5 bases, with 5 bases left in between. CDR3 amino acids: CASSDNNEQFF. CDR3 in DNA: TGCGCCAGCAGCGACAACAATGAGCAGTTCTTC.

This clonotype was picked up many times. This chain uses TRBV5-1 with TRBJ2-1; D perhaps matches TRBD2 (6 bases). The V end lost 2 bases, the J end lost 8 bases, and 17 bases lay between the germline ends. Per the germline V gene, CDR1 is SGHRS and CDR2 is YFSETQ. CDR3 length: 15 residues. The CDR3 nucleotides read TGCGCCAGCAGCTTTGTGGCGGGAAGGAGCGATGAGCAGTTCTTC. Protein: CASSFVAGRSDEQFF. The variable domain in full, with the rest retrieved from reference TRBV5-1 and TRBJ2-1, is KAGVTQTPRYLIKTRGQQVTLSCSPISGHRSVSWYQQTPGQGLQFLFEYFSETQRNKGNFPGRFSGRQFSNSRSEMNVSTLELGDSALYLCASSFVAGRSDEQFFGPGTRLTVL.

This clonotype was observed at least ten times. This sequence joins TRBV27 and TRBJ1-6, with D maybe TRBD1 (5 bases). Germline CDR1 reads MNHEY; CDR2 reads SMNVEV (reference sequence). The CDR3 covers 16 residues. The V gene lost 5 bases and the J gene lost 3 bases, with 14 bases spanning the gap. The CDR3 loop is CASSPRQPIYNSPLHF. Written as DNA, the CDR3 is TGTGCCAGCAGTCCCCGACAGCCCATCTATAATTCACCCCTCCACTTT.

This clonotype was detected ten times or more. The rearrangement uses TRBV29-1 and TRBJ2-3, with D possibly being TRBD1 (6 bases). The V gene lost 3 bases and the J gene lost 5 bases, with 9 bases spanning the gap. CDR1 SQVTM and CDR2 ANQGSEA come from the germline V gene. The CDR3 has 12 amino acids. The CDR3 bases are TGCAGCGTTGACACAGGGTTAGATACGCAGTATTTT. Protein sequence: CSVDTGLDTQYF.

This clonotype was seen at least ten times. V usage is TRBV27 and J usage is TRBJ2-7; D unclear. V was clipped by 0 bases and J by 0 bases, with 3 bases between them. There are 13 residues in the CDR3. CDR1 is MNHEY, CDR2 SMNVEV, per germline (reference sequence). CDR3: CASSLSYSYEQYF. The CDR3, as DNA: TGTGCCAGCAGTTTATCCTACTCCTACGAGCAGTACTTC.

This clonotype appeared many times. The chain uses TRBV5-1 and TRBJ2-1, with 7 nucleotides matching TRBD2. This CDR3 region has 16 residues. Germline CDR1 SGHRS, CDR2 YFSETQ. V trimming: 0 bases; J trimming: 7 bases; junction bases outside the gene matches: 10. CDR3 residues: CASSLVRLAATNEQFF. CDR3 bases: TGCGCCAGCAGCTTGGTTCGCCTAGCGGCCACTAATGAGCAGTTCTTC.

The gene calls are TRBV7-2 and TRBJ1-6, with 9 bases fitting TRBD1. The CDR3 runs 14 residues. V lost 5 bases and J lost 6; bases outside the gene matches: 2. Germline values: CDR1 SGHTA, CDR2 FQGNSA. This CDR3 is CASSVTGGNSPLHF. In nucleotides, the CDR3 is TGTGCCAGCAGCGTGACAGGGGGTAATTCACCCCTCCACTTT.

At least ten counts were recorded for this clonotype. The chain employs TRBV7-2 and TRBJ2-7; 9 positions match TRBD2. V trimming: 0 bases; J trimming: 6 bases; junction bases outside the gene matches: 3. CDR3 size: 14 residues. The germline gives CDR1 SGHTA, CDR2 FQGNSA. CDR3: CASSLAAGGLEQYF. In DNA form, the CDR3 reads TGTGCCAGCAGCTTAGCAGCGGGAGGCCTCGAGCAGTACTTC.

This clonotype was recorded once. The chain links TRBV7-8 to TRBJ2-5, with D unresolved. This CDR3 is 14 amino acids long. Per the germline V gene, CDR1 is SGHVS and CDR2 is FQNEAQ. V was clipped by 1 base and J by 4 bases, with 10 bases between them. This CDR3 is CASSLVAVGETQYF. CDR3 DNA sequence: TGTGCCAGCAGCTTAGTCGCGGTCGGAGAGACCCAGTACTTC.

This clonotype was recorded many times. The chain links TRBV7-8 to TRBJ1-6; no definite D call. Germline CDR1 is SGHVS and CDR2 is FQNEAQ. This CDR3 has 12 amino acids. V lost 5 bases and J lost 12, with 11 bases in between. The CDR3 is CASSLLVRPLHF. The CDR3 DNA sequence: TGTGCCAGCAGCCTACTCGTCCGACCCCTCCACTTT. The entire variable domain, with the rest obtained from reference TRBV7-8 and TRBJ1-6, is as follows: GAGVSQSPRYKVAKRGQDVALRCDPISGHVSLFWYQQALGQGPEFLTYFQNEAQLDKSGLPSDRFFAERPEGSVSTLKIQRTQQEDSAVYLCASSLLVRPLHFGNGTRLTVT.

The sample holds many counts of this clonotype. CDR3 nucleotides: TGTGCCAGCAGTTTCTTGGGGGGCACTGAAGCTTTCTTT. This encodes CASSFLGGTEAFF. The chain is built from TRBV28 and TRBJ1-1; possibly TRBD1 for D (5 bases). Germline loops: CDR1 MDHEN, CDR2 SYDVKM. With 3 bases removed from V and 4 bases from J, the gap between germline ends came to 9 bases. CDR3 length equals 13 residues.

The rearrangement joins TRBV19 to TRBJ2-7; 7 bases line up with TRBD1. This CDR3 spans 13 amino acids. Germline lookup yields CDR1 LNHDA and CDR2 SQIVND (reference sequence). Trimming removed 3 bases from V and 1 base from J; junction bases left unmatched: 0. Here the CDR3 DNA reads TGTGCCAGTAGTATGGACAGGTCCTACGAGCAGTACTTC. Translation: CASSMDRSYEQYF.

At least ten counts were recorded for this clonotype. V usage is TRBV11-3 and J usage is TRBJ2-3; D gene ambiguous. Germline assignment: CDR1 SGHNT and CDR2 YENEEA. Trimming took 0 bases from V and 4 from J, leaving 11 bases between them. This CDR3 is built from 15 residues. As DNA, the CDR3 is TGTGCCAGCAGCTTAGATTGGGCCAGCCCAGATACGCAGTATTTT. Amino acids: CASSLDWASPDTQYF. Combining the CDR3 with reference TRBV11-3 and TRBJ2-3 gives the whole variable domain EAGVVQSPRYKIIEKKQPVAFWCNPISGHNTLYWYLQNLGQGPELLIRYENEEAVDDSQLPKDRFSAERLKGVDSTLKIQPAELGDSAVYLCASSLDWASPDTQYFGPGTRLTVL.

In its sample, this clonotype was seen many times. This chain uses TRBV13 with TRBJ2-7, with 7 nucleotides matching TRBD1. Trimming took 5 bases from V and 5 from J; bases not matched to a gene: 15. The CDR3 totals 16 residues. Germline V gives CDR1 PRHDT, CDR2 FYEKMQ (reference sequence). Here the CDR3 reads CASSPPPGQKDHEQYF. The DNA for the CDR3 is TGTGCCAGCAGCCCTCCTCCGGGACAGAAAGACCACGAGCAGTACTTC.

The table lists this clonotype with many counts. This chain connects TRBV7-3 to TRBJ2-1, with 13 positions matching TRBD2. Germline CDR1 reads SGHTA; CDR2 reads FQGTGA. After removal of 4 bases from V and 7 bases from J, the junction contained 7 bases not matched to a gene. The CDR3 sequence is 16 residues long. This CDR3 is CASSSGLAGDGNEQFF. CDR3 sequence (DNA): TGTGCCAGCAGCTCCGGACTAGCGGGAGATGGGAATGAGCAGTTCTTC.

This clonotype was found many times. The genes are TRBV20-1 and TRBJ2-7; the match to TRBD1 covers 10 bases. Germline values: CDR1 DFQATT, CDR2 SNEGSKA (reference sequence). V shed 5 bases and J 3 bases; nucleotides not matched to a gene: 4. The CDR3 spans 13 residues. In DNA form, the CDR3 reads TGCAGTGCTGGCCGGGACAGGGGCTACGAGCAGTACTTC. Protein product: CSAGRDRGYEQYF.

This chain connects TRBV7-9 to TRBJ2-5, with D tentatively TRBD1 (6 bases). The CDR3 is 21 residues long. The V gene lost 1 base and the J gene lost 5 bases, with 32 bases spanning the gap. The germline V gene encodes CDR1 SEHNR and CDR2 FQNEAQ (reference sequence). CDR3 in DNA: TGTGCCAGCAGCTTAGGTTCTTCTCAGACGACATATAGGGGGAGCTTGGAGACCCAGTACTTC. It specifies CASSLGSSQTTYRGSLETQYF.

In its sample, this clonotype was seen a few times. The chain carries TRBV18 and TRBJ1-1; D is unclear. V lost 1 base to trimming and J lost 4 bases, with 10 bases between them. Germline loops: CDR1 KGHSH, CDR2 LQKENI. There are 14 residues in the CDR3. Here the CDR3 DNA reads TGTGCCAGCTCACCACGAATAGGGATCACTGAAGCTTTCTTT. Protein product: CASSPRIGITEAFF.

This clonotype came up many times. The V and J genes are TRBV15 and TRBJ1-1, with 12 bases aligning to TRBD1. J gave up 7 bases and V 1 base, and 7 bases lay outside the gene matches. CDR3 length equals 16 residues. Germline CDR1 and CDR2: LNHNV and YYDKDF (reference sequence). The CDR3 bases are TGTGCCACCAGCAGAGGCCCGGGACAGGGGGCCGATGAAGCTTTCTTT. Translation gives CATSRGPGQGADEAFF.

This clonotype has ten or more counts. This rearrangement joins TRBV28 to TRBJ1-5, with D maybe TRBD1 (5 bases). Trimming took off 6 bases at V and 3 bases at J, with 18 bases between the two ends. The CDR3 contains 16 residues. Germline CDR1 MDHEN, CDR2 SYDVKM. In DNA, the CDR3 is TGTGCCAGCAGAAAAACCCAGGGTCGGTTCAATCAGCCCCAGCATTTT. Encoded protein: CASRKTQGRFNQPQHF.

This clonotype was picked up many times. The CDR3 DNA follows: TGTGCCAGCAGCTTGGCCGTGCAGAACACTGAAGCTTTCTTT. As protein: CASSLAVQNTEAFF. The chain links TRBV5-6 to TRBJ1-1; D gene unclear. Germline CDR1 reads SGHDT; CDR2 reads YYEEEE. The CDR3 loop spans 14 amino acids. Trimming removed 0 bases from V and 1 base from J, with 7 bases in between.

This clonotype was seen only once. A much larger clone is a single base away; this may be a read error. The chain carries TRBV6-5 and TRBJ2-2; 9 positions match TRBD1. The CDR3 is 14 residues long. Germline lookup yields CDR1 MNHEY and CDR2 SVGAGI. CDR3 sequence (DNA): TGTACCAGCAGTTACGGACAGGGGTTAGGGGAGCTGTTTTTT. As protein: CTSSYGQGLGELFF.

This clonotype was counted many times. This chain links TRBV19 with TRBJ1-4; the D gene is possibly TRBD1 (5 bases). CDR1 LNHDA and CDR2 SQIVND come from the germline V gene (reference sequence). CDR3 length equals 16 residues. Trimming removed 1 base from V and 7 bases from J, with 16 bases in between. The CDR3 DNA is TGTGCCAGTAGTATAGTGGGGCATTCCGGAGGTGAAAAACTGTTTTTT. Encoded protein: CASSIVGHSGGEKLFF.

This clonotype was recorded many times. This chain uses TRBV27 with TRBJ2-5; TRBD2 matches 7 bases. Germline V CDR1 and CDR2: MNHEY, SMNVEV (reference sequence). This CDR3 has 14 amino acids. V lost 2 bases to trimming and J lost 5 bases; unmatched junction nucleotides: 5. The CDR3 DNA reads as TGTGCCAGCAGTTTAAACTCAGCGGGGGAGACCCAGTACTTC. Translation gives CASSLNSAGETQYF.